Following are 27 T cell receptor beta chains from one sample sequenced in a study of beta chain features in type 1 diabetes. The entirety of the isolated RNA underwent reverse transcription, so expressed TCRB transcripts were sequenced. This table comes from immunoSEQ multiplex PCR, and its TCRdb copy is limited to in-frame clones, with some not included. This sample has around 240,000 clones, with about 63% found just once. The specimen sequenced was naive CD4+ T cells from blood. Receptors originate from a man aged 30 to 45 in good health.

This rearrangement joins TRBV9 to TRBJ1-6; the D gene is possibly TRBD1 (6 bases). Per the germline V gene, CDR1 is SGDLS and CDR2 is YYNGEE. Between the trimmed V and J ends, which lost 2 bases and 9 bases, there was a span of 12 bases. The CDR3 totals 14 residues. The DNA of the CDR3 is TGTGCCAGCAGCGTCGGACAGCCTGGTTCACCCCTCCACTTT. It codes for CASSVGQPGSPLHF.

This chain links TRBV5-1 with TRBJ2-1; D gene uncertain. The CDR3 spans 13 residues. V was trimmed by 2 bases and J by 5 bases, leaving 8 bases between them. CDR1 and CDR2 (germline): SGHRS, YFSETQ. CDR3 coding DNA: TGCGCCAGCAGCTTAAGCGCTAACAATGAGCAGTTCTTC. Its protein is CASSLSANNEQFF.

This chain joins TRBV7-2 and TRBJ2-7, with TRBD1 as a possible D gene (6 bases). Germline V gene sequence: CDR1 SGHTA, CDR2 FQGNSA. The CDR3 length is 13 residues. V lost 2 bases to trimming and J lost 6 bases, with 11 bases between them. CDR3 sequence reads: CASSLMGAGEQYF. The CDR3 DNA reads TGTGCCAGCAGCTTAATGGGGGCAGGCGAGCAGTACTTC. Variable domain in full (rest from reference TRBV7-2 and TRBJ2-7): GAGVSQSPSNKVTEKGKDVELRCDPISGHTALYWYRQSLGQGLEFLIYFQGNSAPDKSGLPSDRFSAERTGGSVSTLTIQRTQQEDSAVYLCASSLMGAGEQYFGPGTRLTVT.

The chain employs TRBV29-1 and TRBJ2-3; 7 bases fit TRBD1. The CDR3 loop spans 13 amino acids. V shed 4 bases, J shed 2 bases, and the junction held 3 bases outside the gene matches. The V gene's germline CDR1 is SQVTM and CDR2 ANQGSEA. The CDR3 DNA reads TGCAGCGTTGTTGGGACAGCCACAGATACGCAGTATTTT. It codes for CSVVGTATDTQYF.

The chain recombines TRBV29-1 with TRBJ2-5; no firm D call. This CDR3 region has 14 residues. The germline gives CDR1 SQVTM, CDR2 ANQGSEA. V dropped 5 bases and J dropped 1 base, with 14 bases sitting between them. CDR3 bases: TGCAGCGTTCGGGCTCCACTTTCCCAAGAGACCCAGTACTTC. Residues: CSVRAPLSQETQYF.

The J gene is TRBJ2-5, the V gene TRBV9; 10 bases match TRBD2. The CDR3 is made up of 17 amino acids. The trim removed 6 bases at V and 4 bases at J, leaving 15 bases unmatched. CDR1 is SGDLS, CDR2 YYNGEE, per germline. CDR3 protein: CASTGGLANRGGETQYF. In DNA form, the CDR3 reads TGTGCCAGCACCGGGGGACTAGCGAATAGAGGGGGAGAGACCCAGTACTTC.

This clone was seen a handful of times. The rearrangement uses TRBV29-1 and TRBJ2-7; 9 nucleotides align to TRBD2. This CDR3 spans 14 amino acids. Germline-derived CDR1 and CDR2 are SQVTM and ANQGSEA. V shed 4 bases, J shed 2 bases, and the junction held 6 bases outside the gene matches. CDR3: CSVGTSVTTYEQYF. CDR3 DNA sequence: TGCAGCGTTGGGACTAGCGTAACCACCTACGAGCAGTACTTC.

This chain connects TRBV6-5 to TRBJ2-3; D perhaps matches TRBD2 (5 bases). Trimming removed 5 bases at V and 0 bases at J, with 9 bases between. The germline gives CDR1 MNHEY, CDR2 SVGAGI. This CDR3 spans 14 amino acids. The CDR3 DNA sequence: TGTGCCAGCAGTCGGGGTCCTAGCACAGATACGCAGTATTTT. Translating gives CASSRGPSTDTQYF.

This clone was counted between two and nine times. This rearrangement joins TRBV30 to TRBJ1-2; D not certain. This CDR3 is 12 amino acids long. The V and J ends lost 3 bases and 0 bases respectively, with 5 bases between them. CDR1 is GTSNPN, CDR2 SVGIG, per germline (reference sequence). The CDR3 DNA is TGTGCCTGGAGGAAGACTAACTATGGCTACACCTTC. Translating it yields CAWRKTNYGYTF.

In its sample, this clone was seen once. Written as DNA, the CDR3 is TGTGCCAGCAGCTTACAGGGCTACACTGAAGCTTTCTTT. Amino acid sequence: CASSLQGYTEAFF. The V gene is TRBV7-2, the J gene TRBJ1-1; perhaps TRBD1 as D (5 bases). The germline V gene has CDR1 SGHTA and CDR2 FQGNSA. V was cut by 2 bases and J by 3 bases, with 7 bases left in between. This CDR3 region has 13 residues.

CDR3 coding DNA: TGTGCCAGCAGTTTGAAGTCACATTACGAGCAGTACTTC. Its protein is CASSLKSHYEQYF. The chain is built from TRBV27 and TRBJ2-7; D not resolved. V shed 3 bases and J shed 4 bases, with 10 bases lying between them. Germline CDR1 MNHEY, CDR2 SMNVEV (reference sequence). The CDR3 totals 13 residues.

As concerns this clone: The same CDR3 also results from other DNA sequences found in this sample. The chain uses TRBV29-1 and TRBJ2-1; D is undetermined. The CDR3 covers 13 residues. V lost 4 bases and J 2 bases, leaving 9 bases between the germline ends. Germline CDR1 and CDR2: SQVTM and ANQGSEA. In DNA, the CDR3 is TGCAGCGTTGTTGGGCTAACCTACAATGAGCAGTTCTTC. As protein: CSVVGLTYNEQFF.

The chain links TRBV2 to TRBJ2-7, with unresolved D. The germline gives CDR1 SNHLY, CDR2 FYNNEI. The length of the CDR3 is 13 residues. V lost 8 bases and J 2 bases, leaving 13 bases between the germline ends. The CDR3 bases are TGTGCCAGCCGACGCCCAGGCCCCTACGAGCAGTACTTC. Translated, it gives CASRRPGPYEQYF.

This chain connects TRBV30 to TRBJ2-7, with TRBD2 matching 11 bases. Germline loops: CDR1 GTSNPN, CDR2 SVGIG (reference sequence). Trimming cost V 3 bases and J 2 bases; bases outside gene matches: 6. The CDR3 covers 15 residues. Here the CDR3 DNA reads TGTGCCTGGAGGCAAACTAGCGGGAGAACCTACGAGCAGTACTTC. Translating gives CAWRQTSGRTYEQYF.

J is TRBJ2-3 and V is TRBV29-1, with 7 positions matching TRBD1. This CDR3 comprises 12 residues. Germline-derived CDR1 and CDR2 are SQVTM and ANQGSEA. The CDR3 spells CTGQESTDTQYF. CDR3 DNA sequence: TGCACCGGACAGGAGAGCACAGATACGCAGTATTTT.

J is TRBJ2-7 and V is TRBV30; 8 bases are shared with TRBD1. Germline V CDR1 and CDR2: GTSNPN, SVGIG (reference sequence). This CDR3 comprises 13 residues. The V and J ends lost 0 bases and 5 bases, in that order; junction bases with no gene match: 3. The CDR3: CAWSVLQGDEQYF. CDR3 coding DNA: TGTGCCTGGAGTGTACTACAGGGGGACGAGCAGTACTTC.

The gene calls are TRBV9 and TRBJ1-6, with D perhaps matching TRBD1 (6 bases). Looked up from germline, CDR1 is SGDLS and CDR2 is YYNGEE. The V and J ends lost 2 bases and 16 bases respectively, with 16 bases between them. The CDR3 sequence is 13 residues long. CDR3 coding DNA: TGTGCCAGCAGCGTCACAGGGAGTTCTCCTCTCCACTTT. It translates to CASSVTGSSPLHF.

The genes are TRBV2 and TRBJ2-3, with D possibly being TRBD2 (5 bases). This CDR3 has 16 amino acids. Deletions cut 0 bases from V and 1 base from J, with 11 bases between. Germline values: CDR1 SNHLY, CDR2 FYNNEI. The CDR3 loop is CASSEASGDGTDTQYF. Written as DNA, the CDR3 is TGTGCCAGCAGTGAAGCCTCCGGGGATGGCACAGATACGCAGTATTTT.

In its sample, this clone was seen a few times. The chain recombines TRBV10-3 with TRBJ2-6; D unresolved. The V end lost 9 bases, the J end lost 2 bases, and 8 bases lay between the germline ends. Germline V gives CDR1 ENHRY, CDR2 SYGVKD. The CDR3 spans 13 residues. CDR3 loop: CAIRVTGANVLTF. The DNA for the CDR3 is TGTGCCATTAGGGTAACTGGGGCCAACGTCCTGACTTTC.

This chain uses TRBV7-2 with TRBJ2-1, with 11 positions matching TRBD2. Germline CDR1 and CDR2: SGHTA and FQGNSA. This CDR3 has 17 amino acids. Trimming at V came to 3 bases and at J to 1 base, leaving 5 bases not matched to a gene. The chain's CDR3 is CASSFTSGSGSYNEQFF. The CDR3, as DNA: TGTGCCAGCAGCTTCACTAGCGGGAGTGGTTCCTACAATGAGCAGTTCTTC.

This sequence joins TRBV4-3 and TRBJ2-1, with 14 bases aligning to TRBD2. J lost 6 bases, V lost 4 bases, and 8 bases had no gene match. The CDR3 is made up of 17 amino acids. Germline V CDR1 and CDR2: LGHNA, YSLEER. CDR3 nucleotide sequence: TGCGCCAGCAGCCCCGGGACTAGCGGGAGTACACGCAATGAGCAGTTCTTC. Protein: CASSPGTSGSTRNEQFF.

This clone was recorded a few times. The chain carries TRBV13 and TRBJ2-1, with TRBD2 matching 7 bases. The CDR3 runs 16 residues. Germline V lookup: CDR1 PRHDT, CDR2 FYEKMQ (reference sequence). The V and J ends lost 5 bases and 6 bases, in that order; junction bases with no gene match: 13. The CDR3 DNA sequence: TGTGCCAGCAGCATTAGTAGCGGGCTTACAGGCAATGAGCAGTTCTTC. Translating gives CASSISSGLTGNEQFF.

This clone was detected only a few times. The V gene is TRBV30, the J gene TRBJ2-1; 8 bases align to TRBD1. The CDR3 spans 14 residues. Looked up from germline, CDR1 is GTSNPN and CDR2 is SVGIG (reference sequence). The V gene end was trimmed by 4 bases and the J gene end by 7 bases; junction bases not matched to a gene: 9. Written as DNA, the CDR3 is TGTGCCTGGACATCGACAGGGGAGAGAAATGAGCAGTTCTTC. It codes for CAWTSTGERNEQFF.

The gene calls are TRBV14 and TRBJ2-6; D is uncertain. Germline CDR1 reads SGHDN; CDR2 reads FVKESK. This CDR3 region has 16 residues. The germline V and J ends were trimmed by 1 base and 0 bases, with 7 bases remaining between them. CDR3 region: CASSQVWNSGANVLTF. The CDR3 nucleotides are TGTGCCAGCAGCCAAGTGTGGAACTCTGGGGCCAACGTCCTGACTTTC.

CDR3 protein: CASSQGFTEPPNYGYTF. The DNA for the CDR3 is TGCGCCAGCAGCCAAGGCTTTACAGAGCCTCCTAACTATGGCTACACCTTC. The V and J genes are TRBV4-3 and TRBJ1-2, with D hard to call. There are 17 residues in the CDR3. From germline, CDR1 is LGHNA and CDR2 YSLEER. Trimming removed 1 base from V and 0 bases from J, with 15 bases in between.

This clone came up once. This chain uses TRBV7-2 with TRBJ1-1; D perhaps matches TRBD1 (6 bases). The CDR3 has 14 residues. V was clipped by 3 bases and J by 1 base, with 9 bases between them. The germline V gene has CDR1 SGHTA and CDR2 FQGNSA. For the CDR3, the DNA is TGTGCCAGCAGCTTGCTGACAGGGAACACTGAAGCTTTCTTT. Translation: CASSLLTGNTEAFF.

V gene TRBV5-1 combines with J gene TRBJ2-5, with D uncertain. With 4 bases removed from V and 3 bases from J, the gap between germline ends came to 22 bases. The CDR3 length is 17 residues. Looked up from germline, CDR1 is SGHRS and CDR2 is YFSETQ. The DNA of the CDR3 is TGCGCCAGCAGCCCCCGTTTCCTTTGGGGATCAGAAGAGACCCAGTACTTC. Translation: CASSPRFLWGSEETQYF. The whole variable domain, remainder taken from reference TRBV5-1 and TRBJ2-5, is KAGVTQTPRYLIKTRGQQVTLSCSPISGHRSVSWYQQTPGQGLQFLFEYFSETQRNKGNFPGRFSGRQFSNSRSEMNVSTLELGDSALYLCASSPRFLWGSEETQYFGPGTRLLVL.